This entry lists 12 T cell receptor beta chains sequenced from one sample in a study of shared clonotypes between healthy human individuals. Naive CD8 cells lacked CD45RO, underwent positive selection for CCR7 and left out terminally differentiated effector memory CD45RA+ cells. Assay used: immunoSEQ multiplex PCR; TCRdb lists only in-frame clones, some missing. In the table there are hundreds of thousands of clones, about 96% of which are singletons. What was sequenced was naive CD8+ T cells sorted from blood. The receptors derive from a woman aged 30 to 39 in good health.

The chain uses TRBV7-8 and TRBJ2-2; 10 bases are shared with TRBD1. Germline trimming cut 4 bases from V and 6 bases from J; bases unmatched to any gene: 5. The CDR3 contains 15 residues. Looked up from germline, CDR1 is SGHVS and CDR2 is FQNEAQ. DNA of the CDR3: TGTGCCAGCAGCTACGGACAGGGGGTCGCCGGGGAGCTGTTTTTT. Translating it yields CASSYGQGVAGELFF.

The V call is TRBV18, the J call TRBJ1-2; D possibly corresponds to TRBD1 (5 bases). Germline V gene data show CDR1 as KGHSH and CDR2 as LQKENI. Between the trimmed V and J ends, which lost 2 bases and 2 bases, there was a span of 6 bases. The CDR3 spans 13 residues. CDR3 loop: CASSPEGNYGYTF. For the CDR3, the DNA is TGTGCCAGCTCACCAGAGGGGAACTATGGCTACACCTTC. Drawing the rest from reference TRBV18 and TRBJ1-2, the complete variable domain is NAGVMQNPRHLVRRRGQEARLRCSPMKGHSHVYWYRQLPEEGLKFMVYLQKENIIDESGMPKERFSAEFPKEGPSILRIQQVVRGDSAAYFCASSPEGNYGYTFGSGTRLTVV.

The rearrangement links TRBV19 to TRBJ2-7; the D gene is possibly TRBD2 (7 bases). Per germline, CDR1 LNHDA and CDR2 SQIVND (reference sequence). The CDR3 loop spans 14 amino acids. Trimming took 7 bases from V and 5 from J, leaving 18 bases between them. The CDR3 loop is CASTQRGGSNEQYF. The CDR3 coding sequence is TGTGCCAGTACTCAAAGGGGGGGGTCCAACGAGCAGTACTTC.

There are a few counts of this clone. This specimen includes other DNA sequences encoding the same CDR3. The V gene is TRBV27, the J gene TRBJ2-7; the D gene is possibly TRBD2 (5 bases). The germline V and J ends were trimmed by 3 bases and 2 bases, with 8 bases remaining between them. The CDR3 length is 13 residues. Per the germline V gene, CDR1 is MNHEY and CDR2 is SMNVEV (reference sequence). CDR3 sequence: CASSFGRTYEQYF. DNA of the CDR3: TGTGCCAGCAGTTTTGGGAGAACCTACGAGCAGTACTTC.

The chain has TRBV5-1 and TRBJ2-7, with D possibly being TRBD2 (6 bases). This CDR3 is 15 amino acids long. CDR1 is SGHRS and CDR2 is YFSETQ in the germline V gene. Trimming stripped 4 bases from V and 0 bases from J, with 14 bases between. The CDR3 bases are TGCGCCAGCAGCCCCCGGGACTTGAGCTCCTACGAGCAGTACTTC. The encoded protein is CASSPRDLSSYEQYF.

There are a few counts of this clone. The rearrangement joins TRBV6-1 to TRBJ1-1, with a possible D match to TRBD1 (5 bases). Per germline, CDR1 MNHNS and CDR2 SASEGT. V lost 2 bases and J 1 base, leaving 11 bases between the germline ends. The CDR3 has 15 amino acids. The CDR3 loop is CASSESRQRNTEAFF. The CDR3 DNA sequence: TGTGCCAGCAGTGAATCCCGACAGAGGAACACTGAAGCTTTCTTT.

The rearrangement uses TRBV28 and TRBJ2-6; 8 bases agree with TRBD2. The CDR3 is 14 amino acids. The V gene end was trimmed by 6 bases and the J gene end by 15 bases; junction bases not matched to a gene: 13. Germline CDR1 and CDR2: MDHEN and SYDVKM. The CDR3 sequence: CASSPLTSDPALTF. DNA of the CDR3: TGTGCCAGCAGCCCCCTGACTAGCGACCCGGCCCTGACTTTC.

This chain joins TRBV19 and TRBJ2-5; 11 bases line up with TRBD1. The V gene's germline CDR1 is LNHDA and CDR2 SQIVND (reference sequence). CDR3 size: 16 residues. With 1 base clipped from V and 3 bases from J, the junction kept 4 bases outside the gene matches. This chain's CDR3 is CASSIGTGGSKETQYF. The CDR3 DNA follows: TGTGCCAGTAGTATAGGGACAGGGGGCTCCAAAGAGACCCAGTACTTC.

The gene calls are TRBV15 and TRBJ2-7; perhaps TRBD1 as D (6 bases). The length of the CDR3 is 17 residues. In germline, CDR1 is LNHNV, CDR2 YYDKDF (reference sequence). Trimming removed 3 bases from V and 6 bases from J, with 24 bases in between. CDR3 sequence reads: CATSRGTTGLRGLEQYF. CDR3 sequence (DNA): TGTGCCACCAGCAGGGGTACGACAGGTTTAAGAGGGCTCGAGCAGTACTTC.

This sequence joins TRBV6-1 and TRBJ2-2, with 9 bases fitting TRBD2. This CDR3 region has 16 residues. CDR1 MNHNS and CDR2 SASEGT come from the germline V gene. Unmatched junction bases numbered 10, after V lost 4 bases and J lost 7 bases. The CDR3 DNA follows: TGTGCCAGCAGTGGGCAACCTCTAGCGGGAAACGGGGAGCTGTTTTTT. Protein: CASSGQPLAGNGELFF.

This chain uses TRBV7-9 with TRBJ2-7, with a tentative D call TRBD1 (5 bases). Trimming left V 5 bases short and J 2 bases short, with 10 bases between. The CDR3 spans 13 residues. CDR1 SEHNR and CDR2 FQNEAQ come from the germline V gene (reference sequence). CDR3 in DNA: TGTGCCAGCAGCCCACAGGCGGCCTACGAGCAGTACTTC. Translation: CASSPQAAYEQYF.

V and J are TRBV27 and TRBJ2-1, with a tentative D call TRBD2 (5 bases). CDR1 is MNHEY and CDR2 is SMNVEV in the germline V gene (reference sequence). The CDR3 runs 12 residues. V gave up 5 bases and J gave up 3 bases, with 5 bases separating them. CDR3 DNA: TGTGCCAGCAGTGGACTCTACAATGAGCAGTTCTTC. Its protein product is CASSGLYNEQFF.